This TCR beta chain stems from a study of T cell changes during pregnancy in multiple sclerosis. There are 15 residues in the CDR3. After removal of 2 bases from V and 9 bases from J, the junction contained 9 bases not matched to a gene. Germline CDR1 is MNHNY and CDR2 is SVGAGI (reference sequence). TCRdb's table, derived via immunoSEQ multiplex PCR, lists solely in-frame clones and lacks some. This table has 100,000 or so clones, over 85% appearing once. V gene TRBV6-6 combines with J gene TRBJ2-3; 9 bases are shared with TRBD2. This material consisted of peripheral blood, taken in the first trimester of pregnancy. The receptor's source is a female donor with multiple sclerosis, enrolled in a pregnancy study. The CDR3 region has the DNA TGTGCCAGCAGTTACCCGACTAGCGGTACTGAGACGCAGTATTTT. It is translated as CASSYPTSGTETQYF.